The 32 T cell receptor beta chains in this list originate from one sample, sequenced in a study of CD4+ T cells in melanoma. Only in-frame clones appear in the TCRdb table, and some are missing; sequencing was by immunoSEQ multiplex PCR. The data hold around 130,000 clones, with around 90% observed a single time. The receptor source for this set is a human donor with melanoma.

The V call is TRBV5-8, the J call TRBJ1-6, with D possibly being TRBD1 (6 bases). V dropped 4 bases and J dropped 6 bases, with 11 bases sitting between them. Germline assignment: CDR1 SGHTS and CDR2 YDEGEE. This CDR3 is 14 amino acids long. The CDR3 here is CASSPGQTNSPLHF. DNA of the CDR3: TGTGCCAGCAGCCCAGGACAGACTAATTCACCCCTCCACTTT.

The V gene is TRBV5-6, the J gene TRBJ2-7, with D perhaps given as TRBD1 or TRBD2 (5 bases each). This CDR3 region has 15 residues. The germline V gene encodes CDR1 SGHDT and CDR2 YYEEEE. Trimming shortened V by 2 bases and J by 0 bases, and 12 bases separated the two germline ends. CDR3 nucleotide sequence: TGTGCCAGCAGCTTCGGGACCCGGAGCTCCTACGAGCAGTACTTC. Protein sequence: CASSFGTRSSYEQYF.

This clone was seen just once. The V gene is TRBV29-1, the J gene TRBJ2-2; 8 nucleotides match TRBD1. The germline V gene encodes CDR1 SQVTM and CDR2 ANQGSEA. The J segment lost 1 base and the V segment lost 4 bases, leaving 2 bases of the junction unmatched. This CDR3 spans 14 amino acids. In DNA, the CDR3 is TGCAGCGTTGCAGGGACAGGGAACACCGGGGAGCTGTTTTTT. Translation gives CSVAGTGNTGELFF.

The rearrangement uses TRBV6-5 and TRBJ1-1; 8 bases fit TRBD1. The CDR3 spans 14 residues. Germline V lookup: CDR1 MNHEY, CDR2 SVGAGI. With 6 bases clipped from V and 1 base from J, the junction kept 4 bases outside the gene matches. The CDR3 region has the DNA TGTGCCAGCAGCCAGGGGGCGCCGAACACTGAAGCTTTCTTT. Protein: CASSQGAPNTEAFF.

This chain joins TRBV19 and TRBJ2-3; 10 bases agree with TRBD2. This CDR3 is built from 16 residues. In germline, CDR1 is LNHDA, CDR2 SQIVND (reference sequence). V shed 6 bases, J shed 3 bases, and the junction held 9 bases outside the gene matches. The CDR3 here is CASRSLAGEVTDTQYF. The CDR3 DNA is TGTGCCAGTAGAAGCCTAGCGGGGGAGGTGACAGATACGCAGTATTTT. Full variable domain (outside the CDR3, taken from reference TRBV19 and TRBJ2-3): DGGITQSPKYLFRKEGQNVTLSCEQNLNHDAMYWYRQDPGQGLRLIYYSQIVNDFQKGDIAEGYSVSREKKESFPLTVTSAQKNPTAFYLCASRSLAGEVTDTQYFGPGTRLTVL.

The chain links TRBV19 to TRBJ2-5; D unclear. Per germline, CDR1 LNHDA and CDR2 SQIVND (reference sequence). The V and J ends lost 5 bases and 1 base respectively, with 11 bases between them. The CDR3 consists of 14 residues. CDR3 sequence (DNA): TGTGCCAGTAGTGACGATTCGAGCCAAGAGACCCAGTACTTC. Protein product: CASSDDSSQETQYF.

J is TRBJ2-4 and V is TRBV6-5; D might be TRBD1 (6 bases). CDR3 length equals 14 residues. Germline CDR1 is MNHEY and CDR2 is SVGAGI. V lost 5 bases and J lost 6, with 14 bases in between. Here the CDR3 reads CASSLPGVPNIQYF. In DNA form, the CDR3 reads TGTGCCAGCAGTCTCCCAGGGGTCCCAAACATTCAGTACTTC.

The chain joins TRBV5-1 to TRBJ2-4; perhaps TRBD2 as D (6 bases). There are 14 residues in the CDR3. Trimming took 4 bases from V and 6 from J, leaving 14 bases between them. CDR1 SGHRS and CDR2 YFSETQ come from the germline V gene. CDR3 amino acids: CASSPGEEANIQYF. CDR3 nucleotides: TGCGCCAGCAGCCCTGGGGAGGAGGCAAACATTCAGTACTTC.

This sequence joins TRBV7-2 and TRBJ1-2; D possibly corresponds to TRBD1 (6 bases). Trimming cost V 5 bases and J 0 bases, with 10 bases left between them. This CDR3 contains 14 residues. Germline CDR1 is SGHTA and CDR2 is FQGNSA. CDR3 protein: CASSQGTSNYGYTF. Written as DNA, the CDR3 is TGTGCCAGCAGCCAGGGGACATCTAACTATGGCTACACCTTC.

The rearrangement links TRBV4-2 to TRBJ2-5; D is tentatively TRBD1 or TRBD2 (5 bases each). Looked up from germline, CDR1 is LGHNA and CDR2 is YNFKEQ. The ends were cut back, 4 bases at V and 5 bases at J, with 17 bases in the middle. The CDR3 has 15 amino acids. CDR3 sequence reads: CASSPLAGTRETQYF. The CDR3 DNA reads as TGTGCCAGCAGCCCCCTCGCAGGGACGCGGGAGACCCAGTACTTC.

The chain has TRBV5-1 and TRBJ1-2; no definite D call. The V gene lost 4 bases and the J gene lost 1 base, with 14 bases spanning the gap. This CDR3 contains 15 residues. Germline CDR1 SGHRS, CDR2 YFSETQ. The CDR3 protein is CASSPAPKGNYGYTF. Written as DNA, the CDR3 is TGCGCCAGCAGCCCGGCTCCTAAGGGTAACTATGGCTACACCTTC.

V gene TRBV5-1 combines with J gene TRBJ1-1; 7 bases map to TRBD1. J was trimmed by 0 bases and V by 4 bases; bases with no gene match: 12. This CDR3 is 17 amino acids long. From germline, CDR1 is SGHRS and CDR2 YFSETQ. The CDR3 protein is CASSKGTADPMNTEAFF. CDR3 DNA: TGCGCCAGCAGCAAAGGGACAGCCGATCCAATGAACACTGAAGCTTTCTTT.

This chain connects TRBV10-3 to TRBJ1-1; D perhaps matches TRBD1 (6 bases). The CDR3 contains 14 residues. CDR1 and CDR2 (germline): ENHRY, SYGVKD. Trimming left V 3 bases short and J 4 bases short, with 12 bases between. The CDR3 bases are TGTGCCATCAGTGATAGGGGGTCGGGCACTGAAGCTTTCTTT. Translated: CAISDRGSGTEAFF.

The chain employs TRBV27 and TRBJ1-1, with D unclear. Trimming left V 9 bases short and J 1 base short, with 12 bases between. The CDR3 is made up of 13 amino acids. Germline loops: CDR1 MNHEY, CDR2 SMNVEV (reference sequence). The CDR3 sequence is CASKRVANTEAFF. Here the CDR3 DNA reads TGTGCCAGTAAGCGGGTGGCGAACACTGAAGCTTTCTTT.

This chain uses TRBV13 with TRBJ2-7, with 11 bases aligning to TRBD2. V gave up 3 bases and J gave up 7 bases; unmatched junction bases: 8. Germline-derived CDR1 and CDR2 are PRHDT and FYEKMQ (reference sequence). This CDR3 contains 15 residues. The CDR3 reads CASSFSVAGGQEQYF. DNA of the CDR3: TGTGCCAGCAGCTTCTCCGTAGCGGGGGGGCAAGAGCAGTACTTC.

The chain combines TRBV11-2 with TRBJ2-7; no clear D gene. In germline, CDR1 is SGHAT, CDR2 FQNNGV. V was clipped by 1 base and J by 2 bases, with 9 bases between them. The CDR3 consists of 14 residues. CDR3 protein: CASSLVAGTYEQYF. CDR3 in DNA: TGTGCCAGCAGCTTAGTGGCCGGAACCTACGAGCAGTACTTC.

The J gene is TRBJ2-5, the V gene TRBV10-2; 7 bases fit TRBD1. From germline, CDR1 is WSHSY and CDR2 SAAADI. The CDR3 has 12 amino acids. J gave up 8 bases and V 6 bases, and 6 bases lay outside the gene matches. CDR3 coding DNA: TGCGCCAGCAGCCCGGGACAGAGAACCCAGTACTTC. Its translation: CASSPGQRTQYF.

The V call is TRBV5-8, the J call TRBJ2-3; perhaps TRBD2 as D (5 bases). The germline gives CDR1 SGHTS, CDR2 YDEGEE. Trimming pared 0 bases from V and 0 bases from J, leaving 8 bases between. This CDR3 has 15 amino acids. Here the CDR3 reads CASSLVTGSTDTQYF. The CDR3 DNA follows: TGTGCCAGCAGCTTGGTTACGGGAAGCACAGATACGCAGTATTTT.

This CDR3 reads CASSTLNYGYTF. As DNA, the CDR3 is TGCGCCAGCAGCACCCTTAACTATGGCTACACCTTC. The V gene is TRBV5-1, the J gene TRBJ1-2; D is uncertain. V dropped 4 bases and J dropped 1 base, with 5 bases sitting between them. The CDR3 sequence is 12 residues long. Germline CDR1 SGHRS, CDR2 YFSETQ.

The chain carries TRBV30 and TRBJ1-1; 10 bases match TRBD1. Germline trimming cut 2 bases from V and 0 bases from J; bases unmatched to any gene: 12. The germline gives CDR1 GTSNPN, CDR2 SVGIG (reference sequence). The CDR3 length is 18 residues. CDR3 DNA: TGTGCCTGGAGTCTCCCCCCCGGGACAGGGGCCATGAACACTGAAGCTTTCTTT. As protein: CAWSLPPGTGAMNTEAFF.

The chain uses TRBV21-1 and TRBJ2-6; whether TRBD2, the table's D call, matches the DNA was not checked. TRBV21-1 is shown as a pseudogene. The CDR3 has 15 amino acids. The CDR3 protein is CASSKAGAGANVLTF. As DNA, the CDR3 is TGTGCCAGCAGCAAAGCCGGGGCTGGGGCCAACGTCCTGACTTTC.

The chain is built from TRBV6-5 and TRBJ1-1; D gene uncertain. The V end was cut by 0 bases, the J end by 6 bases, with 11 bases between. CDR1 is MNHEY, CDR2 SVGAGI, per germline. There are 14 residues in the CDR3. The CDR3 sequence: CASSYSGTGAEAFF. The CDR3 DNA follows: TGTGCCAGCAGTTACTCGGGCACGGGCGCTGAAGCTTTCTTT.

The chain carries TRBV10-3 and TRBJ2-7; perhaps TRBD1 as D (6 bases). CDR1 is ENHRY and CDR2 is SYGVKD in the germline V gene. This CDR3 spans 14 amino acids. With 10 bases removed from V and 2 bases from J, the gap between germline ends came to 18 bases. CDR3 protein: CATTDSRGAYEQYF. The CDR3 coding sequence is TGTGCCACAACGGACAGTAGAGGGGCCTACGAGCAGTACTTC.

The rearrangement joins TRBV5-1 to TRBJ2-5; TRBD1 aligns across 10 bases. CDR3 length: 15 amino acids. The junction had 6 bases not matched to a gene; V was cut back by 4 bases and J by 3 bases. CDR1 and CDR2 (germline): SGHRS, YFSETQ. Here the CDR3 reads CASSREGTGEETQYF. In DNA form, the CDR3 reads TGCGCCAGCAGCAGGGAGGGGACAGGGGAAGAGACCCAGTACTTC.

The CDR3 reads CASSLVGGQETQYF. In DNA form, the CDR3 reads TGTGCCAGCAGCTTAGTGGGCGGCCAAGAGACCCAGTACTTC. V gene TRBV13 combines with J gene TRBJ2-5, with D uncertain. Germline V gives CDR1 PRHDT, CDR2 FYEKMQ (reference sequence). This CDR3 region has 14 residues. V was clipped by 1 base and J by 1 base, with 7 bases between them.

The rearrangement uses TRBV10-3 and TRBJ1-2; no reliable D call. The CDR3 has 11 residues. Germline CDR1 is ENHRY and CDR2 is SYGVKD. Trimming shortened V by 0 bases and J by 10 bases, and 6 bases separated the two germline ends. CDR3 in DNA: TGTGCCATCAGTGAGTCGATTATCTACACCTTC. This gives the protein CAISESIIYTF.

V gene TRBV6-6 combines with J gene TRBJ1-2, with TRBD1 matching 9 bases. The V gene's germline CDR1 is MNHNY and CDR2 SVGAGI (reference sequence). The CDR3 is 14 residues long. J gave up 6 bases and V 7 bases, and 9 bases lay outside the gene matches. CDR3 in amino acids: CASTLLGQGHGYTF. Here the CDR3 DNA reads TGTGCCAGCACCTTATTGGGACAGGGTCATGGCTACACCTTC.

The CDR3 reads CASSEYRTGELFF. In nucleotides, the CDR3 is TGCGCCAGCAGTGAGTATCGGACCGGGGAGCTGTTTTTT. V is TRBV10-1 and J is TRBJ2-2, with no clear D. CDR3 length: 13 amino acids. Germline V CDR1 and CDR2: WNHNN, SYGVQD (reference sequence). V was pared by 1 base and J by 5 bases, with 5 bases between.

The rearrangement links TRBV5-5 to TRBJ1-1, with 8 bases lining up with TRBD1. V was pared by 4 bases and J by 1 base, with 3 bases of the junction left unmatched. CDR1 and CDR2 from the germline V gene are SGHKS and YYEKEE (reference sequence). The CDR3 totals 14 residues. In nucleotides, the CDR3 is TGTGCCAGCAGCCCCGGGACAGGGAACACTGAAGCTTTCTTT. Amino acid sequence: CASSPGTGNTEAFF.

The genes are TRBV5-1 and TRBJ2-5; 9 positions match TRBD2. V gave up 3 bases and J gave up 4 bases; unmatched junction bases: 10. The CDR3 sequence is 16 residues long. CDR1 is SGHRS and CDR2 is YFSETQ in the germline V gene. The CDR3 region has the DNA TGCGCCAGCAGCTCCACCGCGGGACTAGCAGGAGAGACCCAGTACTTC. This codes for CASSSTAGLAGETQYF. The variable domain in full, with the rest retrieved from reference TRBV5-1 and TRBJ2-5, is KAGVTQTPRYLIKTRGQQVTLSCSPISGHRSVSWYQQTPGQGLQFLFEYFSETQRNKGNFPGRFSGRQFSNSRSEMNVSTLELGDSALYLCASSSTAGLAGETQYFGPGTRLLVL.

The genes are TRBV25-1 and TRBJ1-1; no definite D call. The CDR3 sequence is 14 residues long. Per germline, CDR1 MGHDK and CDR2 SYGVNS. Trimming left V 3 bases short and J 1 base short, with 9 bases between. CDR3 sequence (DNA): TGTGCCAGCAGTGATCTGTCGGGGAACACTGAAGCTTTCTTT. Translating it yields CASSDLSGNTEAFF.

J is TRBJ2-3 and V is TRBV5-1, with TRBD2 matching over 9 bases. This CDR3 is built from 15 residues. Germline V gene sequence: CDR1 SGHRS, CDR2 YFSETQ. The J segment lost 0 bases and the V segment lost 2 bases, leaving 1 base of the junction unmatched. DNA for the CDR3: TGCGCCAGCAGCTTTACTAGCGGGAGCACAGATACGCAGTATTTT. This codes for CASSFTSGSTDTQYF. Full variable domain (remainder filled in from reference TRBV5-1 and TRBJ2-3): KAGVTQTPRYLIKTRGQQVTLSCSPISGHRSVSWYQQTPGQGLQFLFEYFSETQRNKGNFPGRFSGRQFSNSRSEMNVSTLELGDSALYLCASSFTSGSTDTQYFGPGTRLTVL.